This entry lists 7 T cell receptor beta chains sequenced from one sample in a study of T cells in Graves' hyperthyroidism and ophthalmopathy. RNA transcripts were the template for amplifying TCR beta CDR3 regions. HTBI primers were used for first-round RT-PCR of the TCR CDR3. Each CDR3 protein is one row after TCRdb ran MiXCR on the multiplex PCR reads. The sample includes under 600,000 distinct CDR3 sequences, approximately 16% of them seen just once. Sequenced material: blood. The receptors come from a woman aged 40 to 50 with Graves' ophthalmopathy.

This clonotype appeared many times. The CDR3 DNA sequence: TGCAGTGCCCCAAAGGGACCCACGCCGTACGAGCAGTACTTC. Protein product: CSAPKGPTPYEQYF. The gene calls are TRBV20-1 and TRBJ2-7; D is possibly TRBD1 or TRBD2 (5 bases each). Trimming took off 6 bases at V and 4 bases at J, with 19 bases between the two ends. This CDR3 is 14 amino acids long. CDR1 and CDR2 (germline): DFQATT, SNEGSKA (reference sequence).

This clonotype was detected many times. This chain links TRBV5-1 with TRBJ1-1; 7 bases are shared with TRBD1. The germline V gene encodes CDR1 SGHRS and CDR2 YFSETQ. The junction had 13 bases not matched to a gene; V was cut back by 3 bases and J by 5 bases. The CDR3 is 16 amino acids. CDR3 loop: CASSSGQAPPRTEAFF. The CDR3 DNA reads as TGCGCCAGCAGCTCCGGACAGGCACCTCCCCGAACTGAAGCTTTCTTT.

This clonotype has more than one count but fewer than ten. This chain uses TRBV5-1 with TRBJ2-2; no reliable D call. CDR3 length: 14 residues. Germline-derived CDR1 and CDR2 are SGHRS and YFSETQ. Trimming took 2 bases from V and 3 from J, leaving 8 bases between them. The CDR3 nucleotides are TGCGCCAGCAGCTTCACAGTTTACACCGGGGAGCTGTTTTTT. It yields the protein CASSFTVYTGELFF.

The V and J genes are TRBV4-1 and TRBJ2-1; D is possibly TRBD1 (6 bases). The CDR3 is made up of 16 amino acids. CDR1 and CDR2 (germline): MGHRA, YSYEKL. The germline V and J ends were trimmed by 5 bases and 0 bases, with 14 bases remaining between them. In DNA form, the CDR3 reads TGCGCCAGCAGCAATCCAGGGGCTTTCTCCTACAATGAGCAGTTCTTC. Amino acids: CASSNPGAFSYNEQFF.

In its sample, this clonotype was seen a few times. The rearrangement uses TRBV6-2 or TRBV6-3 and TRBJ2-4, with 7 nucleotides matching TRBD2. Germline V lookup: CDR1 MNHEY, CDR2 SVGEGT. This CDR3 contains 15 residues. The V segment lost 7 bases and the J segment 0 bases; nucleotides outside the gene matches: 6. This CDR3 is CASTPGGAAKNIQYF. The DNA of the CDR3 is TGTGCCAGCACACCGGGAGGTGCAGCCAAAAACATTCAGTACTTC.

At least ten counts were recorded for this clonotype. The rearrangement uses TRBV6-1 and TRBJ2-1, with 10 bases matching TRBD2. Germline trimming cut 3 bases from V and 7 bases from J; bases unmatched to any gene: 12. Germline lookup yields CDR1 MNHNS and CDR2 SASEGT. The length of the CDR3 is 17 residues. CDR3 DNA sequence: TGTGCCAGCAGTGACAGGTCTCTACTAGCGGGGAGAAATGAGCAGTTCTTC. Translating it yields CASSDRSLLAGRNEQFF.

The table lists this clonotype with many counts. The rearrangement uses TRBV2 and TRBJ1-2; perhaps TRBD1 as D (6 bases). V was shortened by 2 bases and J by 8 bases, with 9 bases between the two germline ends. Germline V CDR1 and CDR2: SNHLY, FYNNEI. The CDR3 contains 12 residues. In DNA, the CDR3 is TGTGCCAGCAGTGAAAACAGGGAGGGCTACACCTTC. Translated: CASSENREGYTF.